A selection of T cell receptor beta chains follows, all from one sample in a study of sequential checkpoint blockade in melanoma. Sequencing used immunoSEQ multiplex PCR; TCRdb keeps in-frame clones, though not all of them. This sample yields more than 15,000 clones, of which 67% are seen a single time; 20% to 25% belongs to the top ten. The material was CD8+ T cells sorted from blood (inferred from file names), obtained from a patient given nivolumab and ipilimumab in sequence. These receptors were obtained from a human donor with melanoma. Both conserved end residues are part of each CDR3. D genes are given only for firm matches. Clone sizes are given selectively: once, few, many, or a class where the clone is expanded.

length: 13
J: TRBJ2-1
V: TRBV7-9
size: .
D: .
DNA: TGTGCCAGCAGCTTTTTGGGACAAGATGAGCAGTTCTTC
CDR3: CASSFLGQDEQFF

length: 13
J: TRBJ2-7
V: TRBV21-1
size: .
D: .
DNA: TGTGCCAGCCTCTCCGACAGGGCCTACGAGCAGTACTTC
CDR3: CASLSDRAYEQYF

length: 14
J: TRBJ2-5
V: TRBV6-6
size: few
D: TRBD1
DNA: TGTGCCAGCAGCCTAGGACAGGGCGGACAGACCCAGTACTTC
CDR3: CASSLGQGGQTQYF

length: 11
J: TRBJ1-5
V: TRBV6-6
size: few
D: .
DNA: TGTGCCAGCAGTTCCAGTGAGCCCCAGCATTTT
CDR3: CASSSSEPQHF

length: 13
J: TRBJ2-7
V: TRBV7-3
size: .
D: .
DNA: TGTGCCAGCAGCTTTTGGGGCAGCGACGAGCAGTACTTC
CDR3: CASSFWGSDEQYF

length: 14
J: TRBJ1-6
V: TRBV6-5
size: .
D: .
DNA: TGTGCCAGCAGTGAAGAGGGGGAGAATTCACCCCTCCACTTT
CDR3: CASSEEGENSPLHF

length: 15
J: TRBJ2-5
V: TRBV28
size: few
D: TRBD1
DNA: TGTGCCAGCAGTCGTCGACAGGGGGCGGAAGAGACCCAGTACTTC
CDR3: CASSRRQGAEETQYF

length: 11
J: TRBJ1-1
V: TRBV13
size: .
D: .
DNA: TGTGCCAGTGCAGTGAACACTGAAGCTTTCTTT
CDR3: CASAVNTEAFF

length: 15
J: TRBJ2-1
V: TRBV7-9
size: once
D: TRBD1
DNA: TGTGCCAGCAGCCAATCAGGGGGCTCCTACAATGAGCAGTTCTTC
CDR3: CASSQSGGSYNEQFF

length: 15
J: TRBJ2-2
V: TRBV7-9
size: .
D: TRBD2
DNA: TGTGCCAGCAGCTCAGGACTAGCGGGAACCGGGGAGCTGTTTTTT
CDR3: CASSSGLAGTGELFF

length: 14
J: TRBJ1-6
V: TRBV27
size: few
D: .
DNA: TGTGCCAGCTCCTCATCAACAGGGTACTCCCCCCTCCACTTT
CDR3: CASSSSTGYSPLHF

length: 14
J: TRBJ1-5
V: TRBV28
size: .
D: TRBD1
DNA: TGTGCCAGCAGTTTGACAGGGGTAGATCAGCCCCAGCATTTT
CDR3: CASSLTGVDQPQHF

length: 14
J: TRBJ1-5
V: TRBV25-1
size: .
D: .
DNA: TGTGCCAGCAGTGATGCGGGGGTGGATCAGCCCCAGCATTTT
CDR3: CASSDAGVDQPQHF

length: 16
J: TRBJ1-4
V: TRBV6-5
size: .
D: .
DNA: TGTGCCAGCAGTTACTCGATAGAGGCCGCAAATGAAAAACTGTTTTTT
CDR3: CASSYSIEAANEKLFF

length: 12
J: TRBJ1-1
V: TRBV5-6
size: .
D: TRBD1
DNA: TGTGCCAGCAGTCCACAGGGGGGCCCAGCTTTCTTT
CDR3: CASSPQGGPAFF

length: 13
J: TRBJ2-7
V: TRBV19
size: .
D: .
DNA: TGTGCCAGTACCCCCACGCAGGGTGGCGAGCAGTACTTC
CDR3: CASTPTQGGEQYF

length: 16
J: TRBJ2-3
V: TRBV7-3
size: .
D: .
DNA: TGTGCCAGCAGCTTAACAGCCCTTCAGGGGTCCGATACGCAGTATTTT
CDR3: CASSLTALQGSDTQYF

length: 14
J: TRBJ2-4
V: TRBV7-8
size: .
D: .
DNA: TGTGCCAGCAGCTTAGGAGAAGCCAAAAACATTCAGTACTTC
CDR3: CASSLGEAKNIQYF

length: 15
J: TRBJ2-1
V: TRBV9
size: .
D: TRBD2
DNA: TGTGCCAGCAGCGTAGGAGGGGAGGGCTACAATGAGCAGTTCTTC
CDR3: CASSVGGEGYNEQFF

length: 13
J: TRBJ2-1
V: TRBV2
size: .
D: .
DNA: TGTGCCAGCAGGGACAGCTCCTACAATGAGCAGTTCTTC
CDR3: CASRDSSYNEQFF

length: 15
J: TRBJ2-1
V: TRBV7-2
size: .
D: TRBD2
DNA: TGTGCCAGCAGCCCCCCGGGCGGGGGGAACAATGAGCAGTTCTTC
CDR3: CASSPPGGGNNEQFF